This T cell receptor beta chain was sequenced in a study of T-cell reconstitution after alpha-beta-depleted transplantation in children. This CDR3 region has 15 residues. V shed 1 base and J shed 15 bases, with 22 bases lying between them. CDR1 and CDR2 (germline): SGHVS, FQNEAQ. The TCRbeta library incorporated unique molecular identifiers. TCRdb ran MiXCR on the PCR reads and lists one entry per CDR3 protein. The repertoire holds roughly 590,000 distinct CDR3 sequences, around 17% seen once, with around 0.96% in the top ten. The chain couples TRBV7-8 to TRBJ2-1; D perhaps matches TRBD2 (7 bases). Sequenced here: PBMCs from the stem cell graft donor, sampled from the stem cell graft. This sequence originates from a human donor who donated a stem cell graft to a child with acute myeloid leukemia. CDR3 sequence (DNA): TGTGCCAGCAGCTTAGTGGTGGGGGGGCCGAGTCCGGCGTTCTTC. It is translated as CASSLVVGGPSPAFF.